The 11 T cell receptor beta chains below were found in one sample sequenced in a study of OX40 agonist ivuxolimab in advanced cancers. Only in-frame clones appear in the TCRdb table, and some are missing; sequencing was by immunoSEQ multiplex PCR. Of roughly 76,000 clones in the sample, approximately 90% are singletons; the top ten hold about 5.9%. The sample here was CD4+ or CD8+ T cells sorted from blood, taken in a trial of the OX40 agonist ivuxolimab. The receptor source for this set is an adult with an advanced solid tumor such as melanoma, head and neck, liver or kidney cancer.

This chain uses TRBV10-3 with TRBJ2-5; D gene unclear. The CDR3 length is 13 residues. CDR1 and CDR2 from the germline V gene are ENHRY and SYGVKD. V lost 9 bases and J 0 bases, leaving 11 bases between the germline ends. The CDR3 protein is CAIALEYQETQYF. CDR3 DNA sequence: TGTGCCATAGCCCTCGAATACCAAGAGACCCAGTACTTC.

This clone was seen just once. The chain combines TRBV6-5 with TRBJ1-1, with TRBD1 as a possible D gene (5 bases). Germline V CDR1 and CDR2: MNHEY, SVGAGI. V lost 8 bases, J lost 4 bases, and 14 bases lay in between. CDR3 length equals 13 residues. CDR3 loop: CASAFDGGTEAFF. DNA of the CDR3: TGTGCCAGCGCTTTCGATGGGGGCACTGAAGCTTTCTTT.

CDR3 coding DNA: TGCGCCAGCAGCCGAGTTGCCCGGGAAAATGAGCAGTTCTTC. It encodes CASSRVARENEQFF. The chain carries TRBV4-3 and TRBJ2-1, with a weak D call TRBD2 (5 bases). Trimming removed 4 bases from V and 7 bases from J, with 14 bases in between. Looked up from germline, CDR1 is LGHNA and CDR2 is YSLEER. CDR3 length: 14 amino acids.

The chain links TRBV6-5 to TRBJ2-7; 11 bases are a match to TRBD1. Germline values: CDR1 MNHEY, CDR2 SVGAGI. Germline trimming cut 0 bases from V and 5 bases from J; bases unmatched to any gene: 3. The CDR3 has 15 residues. The DNA for the CDR3 is TGTGCCAGCAGTTACTCGGGGACAGGGGGAGACGAGCAGTACTTC. It is translated as CASSYSGTGGDEQYF.

CDR3 region: CAISAGWGQGTDTQYF. The DNA of the CDR3 is TGTGCCATCAGTGCGGGGTGGGGACAGGGCACAGATACGCAGTATTTT. V gene TRBV10-3 combines with J gene TRBJ2-3; TRBD1 agrees at 8 bases. V shed 4 bases, J shed 1 base, and the junction held 7 bases outside the gene matches. This CDR3 has 16 residues. Germline V lookup: CDR1 ENHRY, CDR2 SYGVKD.

This chain connects TRBV30 to TRBJ1-4; TRBD1 matches at 7 bases. The CDR3 sequence is 13 residues long. J gave up 3 bases and V 3 bases, and 1 base lay outside the gene matches. Germline values: CDR1 GTSNPN, CDR2 SVGIG (reference sequence). The CDR3 DNA reads as TGTGCCTGGAGGGGACAGCCTAATGAAAAACTGTTTTTT. This codes for CAWRGQPNEKLFF. The variable domain in full, with the rest retrieved from reference TRBV30 and TRBJ1-4, is SQTIHQWPATLVQPVGSPLSLECTVEGTSNPNLYWYRQAAGRGLQLLFYSVGIGQISSEVPQNLSASRPQDRQFILSSKKLLLSDSGFYLCAWRGQPNEKLFFGSGTQLSVL.

A note on this clone: At one boundary the junction diverges from the germline segment, which might be a read error. The chain recombines TRBV7-7 with TRBJ2-6; maybe TRBD1 (6 bases). The CDR3 is 21 residues long. Germline V CDR1 and CDR2: SSHAT, FNYEAQ (reference sequence). The CDR3 DNA sequence: TGTGCTAGCAGCTTAATCGTGAGGTGGAGAGGGGGAATCTCTGGGGCCAACGTCCTGACTTTC. Its translation: CASSLIVRWRGGISGANVLTF.

The table lists this clone with a count of one. This chain connects TRBV12-5 to TRBJ2-7; a possible D gene is TRBD1 (6 bases). Germline V CDR1 and CDR2: LGHNT, FRNRAP. CDR3 length: 16 amino acids. Trimming stripped 1 base from V and 0 bases from J, with 13 bases between. The CDR3 coding sequence is TGTGCTAGTGGTTTGGCCCAGGGGTCCCTCTCCTACGAGCAGTACTTC. Its translation is CASGLAQGSLSYEQYF.

The sample holds a few counts of this clone. CDR3 bases: TGTGCCAGCAGCTTAGCGCTATTTCGTTCGAATGAGCAGTTCTTC. Translation gives CASSLALFRSNEQFF. The rearrangement uses TRBV7-9 and TRBJ2-1; D remains unclear. Trimming removed 0 bases from V and 7 bases from J, with 13 bases in between. This CDR3 has 15 residues. The V gene's germline CDR1 is SEHNR and CDR2 FQNEAQ (reference sequence).

The V and J genes are TRBV13 and TRBJ1-1, with 7 bases identical to TRBD1. With 5 bases clipped from V and 1 base from J, the junction kept 13 bases outside the gene matches. This CDR3 contains 17 residues. Germline assignment: CDR1 PRHDT and CDR2 FYEKMQ (reference sequence). The CDR3 is CASSPEGPTGRNTEAFF. The CDR3 DNA is TGTGCCAGCAGCCCCGAGGGCCCGACAGGGAGGAACACTGAAGCTTTCTTT.

V usage is TRBV6-5 and J usage is TRBJ1-2; tentative D call: TRBD1 (6 bases). Germline CDR1 and CDR2: MNHEY and SVGAGI. The CDR3 runs 15 residues. V dropped 6 bases and J dropped 4 bases, with 18 bases sitting between them. Here the CDR3 DNA reads TGTGCCAGCAGAATTTTCGCCGGGGGGCTCTATGGCTACACCTTC. It codes for CASRIFAGGLYGYTF.